The following is a T cell receptor beta chain sequence with its context. The antigen it recognizes is unknown. Base qualities are not at hand, and no much larger clone is one base apart. These data originate in a study of cytomegalovirus exposure and HLA in healthy donors (TCRdb year 2017). Some background on the complete study: An earlier analysis of more than 550 of the donors reported 276 Gb of sequence data and around 120 million unique TCR beta sequences obtained from about 179 million T cells. About 280 gigabases of sequencing data and around 85 million unique TCR sequences made up an early release that covered some 640 HLA-typed donors. Among the approximately 400 genotyped donors, 81% belonged to the genetic ancestry cluster associated with self-reported Caucasian donors. The aim of the study was to test whether cataloging public T cell receptors could identify signatures of past pathogen exposure. Using immunosequencing, the study profiled T cell repertoires from roughly 650 subjects and related those repertoires to cytomegalovirus serostatus. A separate validation cohort of some 130 different subjects was used in addition to the 666-subject first cohort. To predict cytomegalovirus infection status, the study combined high-throughput TCR immunosequencing, statistical association of individual TCRs with disease status, and machine learning. A later analysis re-examined previously published TCR beta repertoires from hundreds of donors and added high-resolution HLA genotyping to investigate patterns of TCR occurrence. The later analysis used no new phenotypic data to find candidate immune exposures, relying instead on TCR beta sequences and their occurrence across donors. To decide whether each TCR beta V gene segment behaved as functional or pseudogenic, an earlier analysis of some 580 of the donors relied on high-throughput TCR beta sequencing. Donor age, sex, ethnicity and CMV serostatus were collected together with the repertoire data. In a later genetic analysis, genome-wide SNP genotypes for about three fifths of the 666 donors were used, and that subset was treated as a discovery cohort. Every discovery cohort repertoire had been produced on one sequencing platform. Both class I and class II loci were covered by HLA typing, at four-digit resolution. The number of donors typed differed by locus, with roughly 620-630 for A, B, C, DRB1 and DQB1, roughly 520 for DQA1, 600 to 610 for DPA1, and some 440 for DPB1. Several DR-DQ haplotypes were handled as single units for association and clustering because linkage in the cohort was strong. Across some 400 genotyped donors of the cohort, an average of approximately 220,000 unique TCR beta nucleotide sequences per donor were sequenced, and approximately 17% of those sequences were non-productive.

What the research found in general, with its limitations: Most TCR sequences were observed very rarely across donors, whereas some public TCRs were present in many individuals. The earlier analysis of approximately 590 of the donors excluded 15 to 20 rarely observed V segments, including chromosome 9 orphons, because counts were too low. Only TCR beta chains were sequenced in this cohort, and the absence of alpha or paired-chain data limited detectable features. Correlated functional status among segregating V segments might be attributable to linkage disequilibrium, but an unknown experimental factor could not be ruled out. A cluster of highly shared sequence variants was judged likely to represent a technical artifact of the sequencing pipeline. The authors suggested that the approach could potentially be generalized to other disease states and immunological phenotypes. When HLA alleles, especially DR and DQ, strongly co-occurred, TCR associations were difficult to assign to individual alleles. In vitro tests confirmed that a few of the cytomegalovirus-associated TCR beta chains recognize cytomegalovirus antigens. According to a later analysis, TCR association rates differed among HLA loci, with DRB1 alleles showing the most associated TCRs and HLA-C alleles showing the fewest. In both the original and validation cohorts, the classifier was reported to diagnose cytomegalovirus status with high specificity and sensitivity. Roughly uniform sequencing depth across donors was assumed in presence/absence analyses, although this assumption may not hold. In the study, some 160 TCR beta chains were listed as associated with cytomegalovirus. Some IMGT-functional V segments, including TRBV6-2 and TRBV6-3, could not be distinguished by the 87-base-pair reads and were therefore excluded. A later genetic analysis associated a missense DCLRE1C variant with V-gene and J-gene trimming of TCR beta chains, and an independent cohort replicated the association. According to a later genetic analysis, donors in an Asian-associated ancestry cluster had fewer N-insertions in productive TCRs than the approximately 630-donor mean. A further reported finding was that TCR beta sequences accurately predicted the HLA-A and HLA-B alleles for most subjects in the first cohort. Several of the top co-occurrence clusters appeared to be linked to parvovirus B19, influenza, CMV and Epstein-Barr virus, according to a later analysis. In a later analysis, some 18,000 TCR beta sequences were associated with specific HLA alleles at a false discovery rate of 0.05. A later analysis found that HLA-associated TCR beta chains were more clonally expanded and had lower generation probabilities than equally common non-associated chains. For the cohort, immune exposure information was limited to CMV serostatus. In a later analysis, most CMV-associated TCR beta chains were found to appear HLA-restricted, with HLA associations seemingly driven largely by CMV exposure. An earlier analysis of roughly 570 of the donors showed that most TCR beta V segments appeared in productive rearrangements either about 87% or about 30% of the time, which broadly matched IMGT annotations. Because some donors lacked HLA typing at each locus, the association tests relied only on the typed subset.

The library was produced with the immunoSEQ multiplex PCR assay. The multiplex PCR relied on a mix of 60 forward primers for TCR Vbeta segments and 13 reverse primers for TCR Jbeta segments. A multiplex PCR assay on genomic DNA amplified the CDR3 region of rearranged TCR beta genes. Amplified TCR beta libraries were sequenced as 87-base-pair reads on the Illumina HiSeq System. For the original study's pipeline: In a later analysis, roughly 80 million unique TCR beta chains were counted across the 650 to 750 repertoires, and about 10 million of these chains were shared by at least two donors. A nearest-neighbor algorithm error-corrected the raw reads and collapsed the reads into unique sequences, merging closely related sequences to remove PCR and sequencing errors. V, D and J gene segments were assigned by aligning CDR3 sequences to IMGT reference sequences. Each retained sequence needed at least a six-nucleotide match to both a V gene segment and a J gene segment. Rearrangements were classified as productive when the CDR3 lacked stop codons and remained in frame with V and J, and all other rearrangements were classified as non-productive. CDR3 was defined according to IMGT convention as the region running from the second conserved V-encoded cysteine to the conserved J-encoded phenylalanine. The earlier analysis of some 600 of the donors excluded sequences that lacked an unambiguous match to a single V gene segment. An earlier analysis of some 610 of the donors called V segments functional above 56.7% productive rearrangements and segregating when the between-donor standard deviation exceeded 5%. To diagnose cytomegalovirus status from the catalog of TCR beta chain sequences, a statistical classification framework was built. V and J gene assignment, in a later analysis, came from comparing TCR nucleotide sequences with IMGT/GENE-DB human TR gene sequences. A later analysis assigned CDR3 sequences and most-parsimonious VDJ recombination scenarios with the TCRdist pipeline. In a later analysis, each TCR beta chain was defined by its CDR3 amino acid sequence together with its V-gene family, and reads without a unique V-gene family were excluded. In a later analysis, several hundred highly shared, low-generation-probability nucleotide sequences were removed to address suspected cross-contamination and a sequencing artifact. A later analysis calculated a clonal expansion index for each public chain from normalized within-repertoire ranks of inferred template counts. In a later analysis, generation probabilities were computed with a VDJ recombination model fitted to out-of-frame rearrangements, and the resulting probabilities were checked against IGoR. In a later analysis, hypergeometric tests were used to score TCR-TCR, TCR-HLA and TCR-CMV co-occurrence, with a repertoire-size bias correction applied to TCR pairs. False discovery rates were estimated in a later analysis by permuting HLA or CMV assignments 20 times. In a later analysis, co-occurring TCRs were grouped using DBSCAN, and TCRdist sequence similarity was added for clustering within HLA-allele-positive subsets. Repertoires with fewer than 30,000 or more than 120,000 public chains were left out of co-occurrence clustering, as were several repertoires with anomalous nucleotide sharing. TCRdb took over this immuneACCESS table, retaining in-frame rearrangements with V and J assigned. Such tables are incomplete; in checked studies, under half of the missing clones stem from an unresolved V gene, and the remainder is unexplained. Clone size and V and J calls were adopted from that table, with D and trimming inferred from the DNA. The sample profile shows about 140,000 clones; more than 60% of them were found once. Approximately 8.8% of the sample comes from the top ten.

The cohort was made up of 500 to 800 healthy bone marrow donors. At the time of sampling, every cohort member was nominally healthy, though immune exposures that went unrecorded were likely present. The donor was CMV seropositive and was included in the group of 290 or so seropositive cohort members. A peripheral blood sample was collected from each donor, and TCR beta sequencing was performed on peripheral blood mononuclear cells. Genomic DNA was extracted from the blood cell samples with the Qiagen DNeasy Blood Extraction Kit. The CDR3 contains 14 residues, cysteine and phenylalanine counted. Left in the record is the CDR3 DNA by itself, 42 bases read in frame from the first base. CDR1 and CDR2 are drawn from the germline V gene: SGHAT, FQNNGV. The junction carries 14 bases between V and J, which are trimmed by 4 bases and 5 bases respectively.

The source of this sequence is a woman between 45 and 60 years old in good health and CMV-seropositive. The receptor chain draws on TRBV11-2 and TRBJ2-5; tentative D gene TRBD2, with 5 bases matching. Sequencing was carried out using PBMCs. The CDR3: CASSSTRAAETQYF. The DNA sequence is given as TGTGCCAGCAGCTCGACGCGGGCGGCCGAGACCCAGTACTTC.